A selection of T cell receptor beta chains follows, all from one sample in a study of CD8 T cells in Susac syndrome. TCRdb reprocessed the immunoSEQ multiplex PCR reads with MiXCR, giving one entry per CDR3 protein. The data hold 150,000 to 200,000 distinct CDR3 sequences, with roughly 90% observed a single time. The sequencing sample was made of CD4+ T cells from PBMCs. Receptor source: a human donor with Susac syndrome. CDR3s include the opening cysteine and the closing phenylalanine or tryptophan. The D gene is left open where the match is weak.

d_gene	v_gene	j_gene	CDR3aa
TRBD1	TRBV30	TRBJ1-2	CAWADRAPYGYTF
-	TRBV20-1	TRBJ2-1	CSARRVGNEQFF
TRBD2	TRBV2	TRBJ2-5	CASSGERGGLETQYF
TRBD1	TRBV7-9	TRBJ2-7	CASSYRDRGGEQYF
-	TRBV18	TRBJ2-3	CASSYGGTDTQYF
-	TRBV20-1	TRBJ1-1	CSASPDRFGEAFF
TRBD2	TRBV19	TRBJ2-5	CATTSGGPLWAQYF
TRBD1	TRBV4-1	TRBJ2-7	CASSQPPGQGAYEQYF
-	TRBV7-3	TRBJ2-2	CASSFSERTGELFF
TRBD1	TRBV20-1	TRBJ1-5	CSARNPRGHDQPQHF
-	TRBV9	TRBJ1-1	CASSVGTPRGEAFF
TRBD1	TRBV28	TRBJ2-5	CASSKGTGAQETQYF
-	TRBV5-6	TRBJ2-3	CASSLLAGLNLVQYF
TRBD1	TRBV6-1	TRBJ2-2	CAGQVNTGELFF
TRBD1	TRBV2	TRBJ1-2	CASSVDRGDYGYTF
TRBD1	TRBV15	TRBJ2-2	CATSRGDRGLDTGELFF
TRBD2	TRBV5-1	TRBJ2-7	CASSLSSGRVYEQYF
-	TRBV11-2	TRBJ2-5	CASSLVNGQETQYF
-	TRBV9	TRBJ1-6	CASSGGQGYNSPLHF
-	TRBV9	TRBJ2-3	CASTTTSAGTDTQYF
TRBD2	TRBV6-5	TRBJ2-1	CASSLPPMAGVYNEQFF
-	TRBV20-1	TRBJ2-1	CSANPLQQASYNEQFF
-	TRBV27	TRBJ2-7	CASLRTPQAYEQYF
TRBD1	TRBV7-6	TRBJ2-7	CASGTGTYEQYF
TRBD2	TRBV18	TRBJ2-2	CASSPPGLYNTGELFF
-	TRBV20-1	TRBJ2-7	CSAPNFRLEPYEQYF
-	TRBV6-1	TRBJ1-5	CASTMDGNQPQHF
-	TRBV20-1	TRBJ2-1	CSAGNGGYNEQFF
-	TRBV20-1	TRBJ2-5	CSARVGVETQYF
-	TRBV29-1	TRBJ2-1	CSVEEPSNYNEQFF
-	TRBV3-1	TRBJ1-1	CASSPGDKSEAFF
-	TRBV6-6	TRBJ2-3	CASSSQPGLSTDTQYF
-	TRBV4-1	TRBJ1-3	CASSQPRLAGNTIYF
-	TRBV5-4	TRBJ1-4	CASSLTQGRAEKLFF
-	TRBV3-1	TRBJ1-6	CASSQVAAGSVYNSPLHF
TRBD2	TRBV11-2	TRBJ2-1	CASSPSGGNYNEQFF
-	TRBV5-1	TRBJ2-3	CASSLRVGGHTDTQYF
TRBD1	TRBV29-1	TRBJ2-2	CSVEGHWTGRGTGELFF
TRBD1	TRBV7-3	TRBJ1-2	CASSSRTGENYTF
-	TRBV2	TRBJ2-7	CASRITYEQYF
TRBD2	TRBV5-1	TRBJ2-1	CASSSSLTAGGTHNEQFF
-	TRBV5-4	TRBJ1-2	CASSLPRADGYTF
-	TRBV18	TRBJ1-1	CASSPSRDNTEAFF
-	TRBV19	TRBJ2-2	CATHGPRRELFF
TRBD2	TRBV6-5	TRBJ2-3	CASSYSNGAGGLDTQYF
-	TRBV10-3	TRBJ1-5	CAISDRDQPQHF
-	TRBV23-1	TRBJ2-7	CASGTQPYYYEQYF
-	TRBV7-9	TRBJ1-2	CASSLVGGGYTF
-	TRBV20-1	TRBJ1-1	CSARVPGTEAFF
-	TRBV5-1	TRBJ2-6	CASRRPGREVSGANVLTF